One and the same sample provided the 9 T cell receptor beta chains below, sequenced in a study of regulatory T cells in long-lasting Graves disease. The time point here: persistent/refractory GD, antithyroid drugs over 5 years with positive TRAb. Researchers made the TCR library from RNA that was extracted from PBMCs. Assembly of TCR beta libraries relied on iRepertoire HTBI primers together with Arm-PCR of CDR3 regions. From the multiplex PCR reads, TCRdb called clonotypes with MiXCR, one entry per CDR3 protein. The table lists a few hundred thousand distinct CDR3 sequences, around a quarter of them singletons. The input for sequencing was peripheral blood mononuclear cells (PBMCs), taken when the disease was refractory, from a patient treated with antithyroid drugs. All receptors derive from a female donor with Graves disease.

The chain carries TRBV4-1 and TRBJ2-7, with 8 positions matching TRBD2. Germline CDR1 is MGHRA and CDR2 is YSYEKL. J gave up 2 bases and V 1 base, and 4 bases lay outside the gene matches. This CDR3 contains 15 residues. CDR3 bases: TGCGCCAGCAGCCAAGGAGCAGCGGGAGCCTACGAGCAGTACTTC. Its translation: CASSQGAAGAYEQYF.

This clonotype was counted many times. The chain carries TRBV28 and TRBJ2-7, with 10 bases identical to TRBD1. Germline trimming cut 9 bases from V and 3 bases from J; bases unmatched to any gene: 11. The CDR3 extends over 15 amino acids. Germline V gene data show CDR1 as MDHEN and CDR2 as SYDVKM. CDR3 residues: CASSEPTGGYYEQYF. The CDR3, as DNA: TGTGCCAGTTCAGAACCGACAGGGGGCTACTACGAGCAGTACTTC. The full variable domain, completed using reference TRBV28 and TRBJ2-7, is DVKVTQSSRYLVKRTGEKVFLECVQDMDHENMFWYRQDPGLGLRLIYFSYDVKMKEKGDIPEGYSVSREKKERFSLILESASTNQTSMYLCASSEPTGGYYEQYFGPGTRLTVT.

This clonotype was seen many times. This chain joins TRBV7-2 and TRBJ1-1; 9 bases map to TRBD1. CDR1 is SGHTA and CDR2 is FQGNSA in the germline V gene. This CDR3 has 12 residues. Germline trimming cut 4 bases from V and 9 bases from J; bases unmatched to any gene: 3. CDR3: CASSSGTGQAFF. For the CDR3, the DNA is TGTGCCAGCAGCTCAGGGACAGGGCAAGCTTTCTTT.

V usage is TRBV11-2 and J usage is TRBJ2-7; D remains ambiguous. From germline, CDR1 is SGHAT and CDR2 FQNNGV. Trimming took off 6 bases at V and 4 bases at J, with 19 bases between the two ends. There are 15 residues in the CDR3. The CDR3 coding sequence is TGTGCCAGCAGTCTTGTGGGTGGTCCTCAATACGAGCAGTACTTC. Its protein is CASSLVGGPQYEQYF.

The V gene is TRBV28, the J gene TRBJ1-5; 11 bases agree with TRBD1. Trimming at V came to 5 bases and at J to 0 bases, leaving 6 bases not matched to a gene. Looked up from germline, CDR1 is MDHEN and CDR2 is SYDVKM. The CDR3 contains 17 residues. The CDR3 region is CASSPDRGLLSNQPQHF. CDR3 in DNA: TGTGCCAGCAGTCCGGACAGGGGGCTCCTTAGCAATCAGCCCCAGCATTTT.

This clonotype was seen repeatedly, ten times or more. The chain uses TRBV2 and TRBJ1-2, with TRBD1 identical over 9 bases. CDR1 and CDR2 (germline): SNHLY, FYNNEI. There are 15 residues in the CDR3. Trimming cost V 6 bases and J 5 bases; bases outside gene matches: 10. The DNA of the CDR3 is TGTGCCAGCAGAGAGCGACAGGGGGAATTATATGGCTACACCTTC. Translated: CASRERQGELYGYTF.

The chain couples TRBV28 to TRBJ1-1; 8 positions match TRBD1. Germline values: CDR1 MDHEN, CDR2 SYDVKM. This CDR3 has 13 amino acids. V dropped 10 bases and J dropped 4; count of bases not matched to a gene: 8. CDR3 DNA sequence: TGTGCCACTAAGACAGGGGTATTCACTGAAGCTTTCTTT. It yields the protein CATKTGVFTEAFF.

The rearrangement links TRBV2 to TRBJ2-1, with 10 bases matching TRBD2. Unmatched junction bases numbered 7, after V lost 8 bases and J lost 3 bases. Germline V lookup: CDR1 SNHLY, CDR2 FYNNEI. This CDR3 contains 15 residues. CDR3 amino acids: CASSRTSGLYNEQFF. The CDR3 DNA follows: TGTGCCAGCTCGCGGACTAGCGGTCTCTACAATGAGCAGTTCTTC.

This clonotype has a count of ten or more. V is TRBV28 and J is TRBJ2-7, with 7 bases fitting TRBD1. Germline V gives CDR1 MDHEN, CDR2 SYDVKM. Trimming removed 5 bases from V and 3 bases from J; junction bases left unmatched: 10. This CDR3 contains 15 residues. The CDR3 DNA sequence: TGTGCCAGCAGTAACCCCCGGGACAGAAGCTACGAGCAGTACTTC. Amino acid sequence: CASSNPRDRSYEQYF. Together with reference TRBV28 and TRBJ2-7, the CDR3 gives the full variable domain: DVKVTQSSRYLVKRTGEKVFLECVQDMDHENMFWYRQDPGLGLRLIYFSYDVKMKEKGDIPEGYSVSREKKERFSLILESASTNQTSMYLCASSNPRDRSYEQYFGPGTRLTVT.